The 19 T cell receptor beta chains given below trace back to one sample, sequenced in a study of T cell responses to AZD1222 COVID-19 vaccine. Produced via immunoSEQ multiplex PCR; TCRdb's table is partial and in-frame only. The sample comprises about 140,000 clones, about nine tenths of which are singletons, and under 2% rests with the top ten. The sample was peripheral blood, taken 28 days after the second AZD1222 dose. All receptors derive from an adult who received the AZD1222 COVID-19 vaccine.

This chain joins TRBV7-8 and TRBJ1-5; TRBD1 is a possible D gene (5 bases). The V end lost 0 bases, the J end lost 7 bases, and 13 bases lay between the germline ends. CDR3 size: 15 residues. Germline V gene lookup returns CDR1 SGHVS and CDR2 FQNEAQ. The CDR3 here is CASSLASGAGQPQHF. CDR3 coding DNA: TGTGCCAGCAGCTTAGCGAGCGGGGCAGGGCAGCCCCAGCATTTT.

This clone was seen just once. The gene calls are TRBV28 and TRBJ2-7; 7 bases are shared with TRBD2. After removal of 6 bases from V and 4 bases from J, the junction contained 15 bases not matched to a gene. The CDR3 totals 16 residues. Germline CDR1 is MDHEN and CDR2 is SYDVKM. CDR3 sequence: CASRGAGEHNKYEQYF. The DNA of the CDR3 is TGTGCCAGCAGAGGCGCGGGGGAACACAACAAATACGAGCAGTACTTC.

CDR3 residues: CASSSSGSSYNEQFF. For the CDR3, the DNA is TGCGCCAGCAGTTCTAGCGGGAGCTCCTACAATGAGCAGTTCTTC. The V and J genes are TRBV10-1 and TRBJ2-1; 10 bases align to TRBD2. The V and J ends lost 5 bases and 0 bases, in that order; junction bases with no gene match: 1. The germline CDR1 and CDR2 sequences are WNHNN and SYGVQD (reference sequence). This CDR3 contains 15 residues.

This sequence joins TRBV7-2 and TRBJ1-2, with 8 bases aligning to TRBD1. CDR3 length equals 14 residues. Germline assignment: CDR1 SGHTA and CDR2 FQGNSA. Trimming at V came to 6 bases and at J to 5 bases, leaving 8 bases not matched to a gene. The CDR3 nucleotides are TGTGCCAGCAGGCCCCCAGGGGGCGAGTATGGCTACACCTTC. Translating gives CASRPPGGEYGYTF.

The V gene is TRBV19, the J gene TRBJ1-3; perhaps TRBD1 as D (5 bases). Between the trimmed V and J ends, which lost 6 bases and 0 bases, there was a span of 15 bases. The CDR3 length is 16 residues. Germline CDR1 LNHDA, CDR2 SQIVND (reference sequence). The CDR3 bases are TGTGCCAGTAGACATTCGGGACGGTCCTCTGGAAACACCATATATTTT. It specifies CASRHSGRSSGNTIYF.

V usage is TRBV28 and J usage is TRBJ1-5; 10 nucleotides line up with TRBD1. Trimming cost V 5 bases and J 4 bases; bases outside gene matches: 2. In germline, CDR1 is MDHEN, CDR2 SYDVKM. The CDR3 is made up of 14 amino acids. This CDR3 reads CASSAGQGNQPQHF. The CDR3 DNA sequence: TGTGCCAGCAGTGCGGGACAGGGGAATCAGCCCCAGCATTTT. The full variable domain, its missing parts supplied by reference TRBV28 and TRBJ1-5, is DVKVTQSSRYLVKRTGEKVFLECVQDMDHENMFWYRQDPGLGLRLIYFSYDVKMKEKGDIPEGYSVSREKKERFSLILESASTNQTSMYLCASSAGQGNQPQHFGDGTRLSIL.

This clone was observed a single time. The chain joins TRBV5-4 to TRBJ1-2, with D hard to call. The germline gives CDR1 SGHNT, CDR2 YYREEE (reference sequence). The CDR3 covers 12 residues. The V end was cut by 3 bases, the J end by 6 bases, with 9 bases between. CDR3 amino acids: CASSSEADGYTF. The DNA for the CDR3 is TGTGCCAGCAGCTCTGAGGCAGATGGCTACACCTTC.

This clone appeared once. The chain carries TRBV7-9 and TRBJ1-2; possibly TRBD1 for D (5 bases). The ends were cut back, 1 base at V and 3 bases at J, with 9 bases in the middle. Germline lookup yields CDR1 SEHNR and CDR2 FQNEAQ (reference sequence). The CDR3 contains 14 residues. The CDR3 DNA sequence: TGTGCCAGCAGCTTAGGACAGTTTGACTATGGCTACACCTTC. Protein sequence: CASSLGQFDYGYTF.

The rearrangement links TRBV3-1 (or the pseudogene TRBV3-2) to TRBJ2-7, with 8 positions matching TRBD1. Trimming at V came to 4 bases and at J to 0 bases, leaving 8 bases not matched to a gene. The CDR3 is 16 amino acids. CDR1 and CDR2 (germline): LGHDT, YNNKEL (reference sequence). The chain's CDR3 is CASSPRQGAVSYEQYF. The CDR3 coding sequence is TGTGCCAGCAGCCCCCGCCAGGGGGCTGTCTCCTACGAGCAGTACTTC.

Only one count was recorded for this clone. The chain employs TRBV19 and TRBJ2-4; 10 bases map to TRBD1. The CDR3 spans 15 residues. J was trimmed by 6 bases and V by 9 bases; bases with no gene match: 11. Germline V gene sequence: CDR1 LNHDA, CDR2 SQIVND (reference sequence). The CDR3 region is CASVPGQGISNIQYF. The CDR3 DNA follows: TGTGCCAGCGTCCCGGGACAGGGGATATCAAACATTCAGTACTTC.

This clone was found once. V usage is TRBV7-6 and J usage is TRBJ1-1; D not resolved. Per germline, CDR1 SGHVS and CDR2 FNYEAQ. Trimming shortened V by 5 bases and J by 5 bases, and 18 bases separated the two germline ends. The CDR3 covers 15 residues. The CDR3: CASSPSRAPKTEAFF. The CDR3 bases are TGTGCCAGCAGCCCGTCTAGGGCCCCCAAGACTGAAGCTTTCTTT. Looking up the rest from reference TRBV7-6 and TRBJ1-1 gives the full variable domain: GAGVSQSPRYKVTKRGQDVALRCDPISGHVSLYWYRQALGQGPEFLTYFNYEAQQDKSGLPNDRFSAERPEGSISTLTIQRTEQRDSAMYRCASSPSRAPKTEAFFGQGTRLTVV.

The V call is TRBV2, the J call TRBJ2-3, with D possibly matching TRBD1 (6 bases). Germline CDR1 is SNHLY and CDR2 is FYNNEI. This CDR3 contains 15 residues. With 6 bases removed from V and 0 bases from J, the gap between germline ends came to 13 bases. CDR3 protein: CASSTGTYSTDTQYF. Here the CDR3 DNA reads TGTGCCAGCAGCACCGGGACATATAGCACAGATACGCAGTATTTT.

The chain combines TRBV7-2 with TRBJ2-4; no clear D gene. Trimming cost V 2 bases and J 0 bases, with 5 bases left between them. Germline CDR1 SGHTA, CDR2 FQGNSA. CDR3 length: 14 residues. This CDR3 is CASSLTLAKNIQYF. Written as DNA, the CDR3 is TGTGCCAGCAGCTTAACTTTAGCCAAAAACATTCAGTACTTC.

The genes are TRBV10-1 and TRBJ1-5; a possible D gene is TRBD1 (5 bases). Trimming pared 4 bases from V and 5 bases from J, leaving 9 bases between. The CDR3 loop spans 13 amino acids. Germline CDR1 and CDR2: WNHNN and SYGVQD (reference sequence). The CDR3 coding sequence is TGCGCCAGCAGTGCGGGGCGCGATCAGCCCCAGCATTTT. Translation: CASSAGRDQPQHF.

The CDR3 loop reads CASSLASYGYTF. The CDR3 DNA is TGTGCCAGCAGCTTAGCCAGCTATGGCTACACCTTC. The chain has TRBV11-2 and TRBJ1-2; no firm D call. Germline V gene data show CDR1 as SGHAT and CDR2 as FQNNGV. The V gene lost 1 base and the J gene lost 4 bases, with 4 bases spanning the gap. The CDR3 contains 12 residues.

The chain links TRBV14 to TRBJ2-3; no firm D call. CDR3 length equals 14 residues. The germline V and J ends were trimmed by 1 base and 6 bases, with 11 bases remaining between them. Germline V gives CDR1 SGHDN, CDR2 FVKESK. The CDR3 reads CASSQGWVLDTQYF. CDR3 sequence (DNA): TGTGCCAGCAGCCAAGGGTGGGTTTTGGATACGCAGTATTTT.

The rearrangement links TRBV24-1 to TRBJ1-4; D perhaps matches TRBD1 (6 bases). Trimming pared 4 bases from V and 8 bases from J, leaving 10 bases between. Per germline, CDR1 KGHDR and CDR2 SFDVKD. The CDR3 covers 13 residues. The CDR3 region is CATSEGGGEKLFF. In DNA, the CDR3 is TGTGCCACCAGTGAGGGTGGGGGCGAAAAACTGTTTTTT.

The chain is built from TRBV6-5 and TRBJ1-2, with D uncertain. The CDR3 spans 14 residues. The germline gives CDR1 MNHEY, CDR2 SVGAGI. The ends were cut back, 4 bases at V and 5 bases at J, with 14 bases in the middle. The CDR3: CASSSEGVRYGYTF. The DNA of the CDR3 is TGTGCCAGCAGTTCCGAGGGAGTGAGGTATGGCTACACCTTC.

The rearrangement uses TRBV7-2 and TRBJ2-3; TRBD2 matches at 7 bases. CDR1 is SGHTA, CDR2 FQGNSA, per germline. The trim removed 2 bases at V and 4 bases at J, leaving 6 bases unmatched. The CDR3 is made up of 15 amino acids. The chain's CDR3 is CASSLSGRESDTQYF. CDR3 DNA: TGTGCCAGCAGCTTATCGGGGCGGGAGTCAGATACGCAGTATTTT. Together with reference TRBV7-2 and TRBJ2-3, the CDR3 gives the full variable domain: GAGVSQSPSNKVTEKGKDVELRCDPISGHTALYWYRQSLGQGLEFLIYFQGNSAPDKSGLPSDRFSAERTGGSVSTLTIQRTQQEDSAVYLCASSLSGRESDTQYFGPGTRLTVL.